These 11 T cell receptor beta chains share one sample of origin, sequenced in a study of PD-L1 blockade in urothelial cancer. Clones were sequenced by immunoSEQ multiplex PCR, and TCRdb holds only the in-frame ones, with some missing. The sample has about 90,000 clones; 85% to 95% are singletons. Here the sequenced sample was PBMCs, taken around atezolizumab (anti-PD-L1) treatment. These receptors all come from a man aged 55 to 70 with urothelial cancer.

The chain has TRBV4-2 and TRBJ1-2; D unresolved. Germline CDR1 reads LGHNA; CDR2 reads YNFKEQ. This CDR3 is 17 amino acids long. V gave up 0 bases and J gave up 1 base, with 15 bases separating them. This chain's CDR3 is CASSQDPTDGSNYGYTF. In DNA, the CDR3 is TGTGCCAGCAGCCAAGATCCGACGGACGGGAGTAACTATGGCTACACCTTC.

The chain couples TRBV11-2 to TRBJ2-3; D gene uncertain. There are 14 residues in the CDR3. Germline CDR1 is SGHAT and CDR2 is FQNNGV. V lost 2 bases and J lost 1, with 7 bases in between. CDR3 bases: TGTGCCAGCAGCTTATATCTAGGCACAGATACGCAGTATTTT. It specifies CASSLYLGTDTQYF.

The chain joins TRBV6-5 to TRBJ1-1; D possibly corresponds to TRBD1 (5 bases). In germline, CDR1 is MNHEY, CDR2 SVGAGI. V was trimmed by 6 bases and J by 3 bases, leaving 11 bases between them. This CDR3 spans 13 amino acids. Here the CDR3 DNA reads TGTGCCAGCAGCCAGACAGTTTACACTGAAGCTTTCTTT. It is translated as CASSQTVYTEAFF.

The rearrangement uses TRBV16 and TRBJ1-1; D uncertain. V was shortened by 0 bases and J by 11 bases, with 13 bases between the two germline ends. CDR3 size: 13 residues. Germline CDR1 is KGHSY and CDR2 is FQNENV. The CDR3 region has the DNA TGTGCCAGCAGCCAATCCGTGGAGTTCGGCGCTTTCTTT. Translated: CASSQSVEFGAFF.

This chain connects TRBV4-3 to TRBJ2-5; D is undetermined. V gave up 0 bases and J gave up 0 bases, with 8 bases separating them. The CDR3 consists of 15 residues. Germline V lookup: CDR1 LGHNA, CDR2 YSLEER. The CDR3 sequence: CASSQDVAYQETQYF. DNA of the CDR3: TGCGCCAGCAGCCAAGACGTTGCGTACCAAGAGACCCAGTACTTC.

The chain links TRBV6-5 to TRBJ2-2, with D possibly TRBD2 on 5 matching bases. CDR1 is MNHEY, CDR2 SVGAGI, per germline. V gave up 6 bases and J gave up 8 bases, with 19 bases separating them. The CDR3 sequence is 15 residues long. The CDR3 DNA reads TGTGCCAGCAGCCTAACCTTAGCAACGGGGGGGGAGCTGTTTTTT. Amino acid sequence: CASSLTLATGGELFF.

This clone was seen more than once but under ten times. The chain employs TRBV19 and TRBJ1-5; 7 nucleotides agree with TRBD1. The CDR3 is 14 residues long. From germline, CDR1 is LNHDA and CDR2 SQIVND (reference sequence). The J segment lost 5 bases and the V segment lost 6 bases, leaving 7 bases of the junction unmatched. The CDR3 reads CASSEYRGDQPQHF. The CDR3 coding sequence is TGTGCCAGTAGCGAATACAGGGGCGATCAGCCCCAGCATTTT.

This chain links TRBV7-2 with TRBJ2-3; 9 positions agree with TRBD1. Germline CDR1 reads SGHTA; CDR2 reads FQGNSA. The junction had 10 bases not matched to a gene; V was cut back by 2 bases and J by 4 bases. The CDR3 is made up of 17 amino acids. In DNA, the CDR3 is TGTGCCAGCAGCTTAAAATCCGGGACAGGGACACCAGATACGCAGTATTTT. This sequence encodes CASSLKSGTGTPDTQYF.

J is TRBJ2-5 and V is TRBV6-5; 10 positions match TRBD2. This CDR3 comprises 15 residues. The J segment lost 3 bases and the V segment lost 2 bases, leaving 3 bases of the junction unmatched. Germline assignment: CDR1 MNHEY and CDR2 SVGAGI. In DNA form, the CDR3 reads TGTGCCAGCAGTTACGTAGCGGGAGGCGAAGAGACCCAGTACTTC. This sequence encodes CASSYVAGGEETQYF.

The chain employs TRBV28 and TRBJ2-1, with 7 bases identical to TRBD2. The trim removed 10 bases at V and 6 bases at J, leaving 12 bases unmatched. The CDR3 runs 14 residues. Germline values: CDR1 MDHEN, CDR2 SYDVKM. The CDR3 nucleotides read TGTGCCACCGCCAGTGGGACTACGCTCAATGAGCAGTTCTTC. It encodes CATASGTTLNEQFF.

DNA of the CDR3: TGTGCCAGCAGCGTCAGGATTGGAAGACACAATGAGCAGTTCTTC. It specifies CASSVRIGRHNEQFF. This chain connects TRBV6-6 to TRBJ2-1; D unresolved. Germline V CDR1 and CDR2: MNHNY, SVGAGI (reference sequence). Trimming took off 6 bases at V and 5 bases at J, with 17 bases between the two ends. The CDR3 contains 15 residues.